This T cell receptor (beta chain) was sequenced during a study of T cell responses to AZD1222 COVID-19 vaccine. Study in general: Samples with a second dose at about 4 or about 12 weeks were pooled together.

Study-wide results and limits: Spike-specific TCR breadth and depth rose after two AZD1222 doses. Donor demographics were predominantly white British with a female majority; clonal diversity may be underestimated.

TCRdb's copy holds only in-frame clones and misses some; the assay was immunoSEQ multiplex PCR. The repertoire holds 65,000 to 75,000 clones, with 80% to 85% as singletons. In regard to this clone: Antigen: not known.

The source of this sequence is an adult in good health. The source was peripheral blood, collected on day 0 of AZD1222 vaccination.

CDR3 loop: CASSGTVVVKNIQYF. CDR3 nucleotide sequence: TGTGCCAGCTCCGGGACAGTAGTTGTCAAAAACATTCAGTACTTC. This rearrangement joins TRBV28 to TRBJ2-4, with TRBD1 identical over 7 bases. This CDR3 spans 15 amino acids. With 8 bases clipped from V and 3 bases from J, the junction kept 10 bases outside the gene matches. Germline V CDR1 and CDR2: MDHEN, SYDVKM.